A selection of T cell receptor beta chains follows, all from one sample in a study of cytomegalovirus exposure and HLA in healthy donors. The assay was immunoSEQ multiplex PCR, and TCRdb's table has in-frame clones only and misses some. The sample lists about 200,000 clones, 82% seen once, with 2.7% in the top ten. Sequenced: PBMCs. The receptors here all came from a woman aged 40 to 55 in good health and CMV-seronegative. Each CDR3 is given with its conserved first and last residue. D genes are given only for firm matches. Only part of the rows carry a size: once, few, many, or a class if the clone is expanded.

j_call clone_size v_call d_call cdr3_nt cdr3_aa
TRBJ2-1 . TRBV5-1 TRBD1 TGCGCCAGCAGCTGGGACAGGGGGCGTGAGTGGTCCTACAATGAGTGGTCCTACAATGAGCAGTTCTTC CASSWDRGREWSYNEWSYNEQFF
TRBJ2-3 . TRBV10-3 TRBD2 TGTGCCATCAGTAAGGGACTAGCGGGAGCCGTAGCAGATACGCAGTATTTT CAISKGLAGAVADTQYF
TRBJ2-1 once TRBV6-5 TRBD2 TGTGCCAGCAGTCGGGGACTAGCGGGTGTCTTTGAGCAGTTCTTC CASSRGLAGVFEQFF
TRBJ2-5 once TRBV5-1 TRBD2 TGCGCCAGCAGCCCGGGGGGTGGAGAGACCCAGTACTTC CASSPGGGETQYF
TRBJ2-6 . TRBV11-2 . TGTGCCAGCAGCCTCTCTCGGGGGGCCAACGTCCTGACTTTC CASSLSRGANVLTF
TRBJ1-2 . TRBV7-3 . TGTGCCAGCAGCCCTCAGGGAGGCTATGGCTACACCTTC CASSPQGGYGYTF
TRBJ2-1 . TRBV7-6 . TGTGCCAGCAGCAGACAGTACAATGAGCAGTTCTTC CASSRQYNEQFF
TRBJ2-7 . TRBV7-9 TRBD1 TGTGCCAGCAGCTTAGGGGGGACAGGGGGTATGAACGAGCAGTACTTC CASSLGGTGGMNEQYF
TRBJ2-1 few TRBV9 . TGTGCCAGCAGCGCCCATCGGACAGTAGTCTATGAGCAGTTCTTC CASSAHRTVVYEQFF
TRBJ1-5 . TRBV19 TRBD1 TGTGCCAGTAGCTGGGGACAGCTACCCAATCAGCCCCAGCATTTT CASSWGQLPNQPQHF
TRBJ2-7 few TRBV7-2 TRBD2 TGTGCCAGCAGCTTAGTAGTCCTAGCGGTCGACGAGCAGTACTTC CASSLVVLAVDEQYF
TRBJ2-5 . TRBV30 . TGTGCCTGGAGTGATGGAGCGGAAGAGACCCAGTACTTC CAWSDGAEETQYF
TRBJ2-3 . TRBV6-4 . TGTGCCAGCAGGACTAGCACAGATACGCAGTATTTT CASRTSTDTQYF
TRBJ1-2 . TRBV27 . TGTGCCAGCAGTTTATACAGGGCTGGGGTTTCAGCTAACTATGGCTACACCTTC CASSLYRAGVSANYGYTF
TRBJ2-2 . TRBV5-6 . TGTGCCAGCAGCTTGGGCGGGATAGGACCGGAGCTGTTTTTT CASSLGGIGPELFF
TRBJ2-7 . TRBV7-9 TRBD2 TGTGCCAGCAGCCCCCGACTAGCGGCCTCCTACGAGCAGTACTTC CASSPRLAASYEQYF
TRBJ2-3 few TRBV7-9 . TGTGCCAGCAGCTCTCGGAGACAGTCAGATACGCAGTATTTT CASSSRRQSDTQYF
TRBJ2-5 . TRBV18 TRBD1 TGTGCCAGCTCACCGGGACAGGGGAAAGAGACCCAGTACTTC CASSPGQGKETQYF
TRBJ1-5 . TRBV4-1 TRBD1 TGCGCCAGCAGCCAAGTTGTCTCAGGGGGTAGCAATCAGCCCCAGCATTTT CASSQVVSGGSNQPQHF
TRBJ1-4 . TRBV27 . TGTGCCAGCAGTTTAACAGCATTTACAACTAATGAAAAACTGTTTTTT CASSLTAFTTNEKLFF
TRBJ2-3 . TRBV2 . TGTGCCAGACGACGGCTCCAGGGATCAACAGATACGCAGTATTTT CARRRLQGSTDTQYF
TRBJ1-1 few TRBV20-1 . TGCAGTGCTAGACGACAGGAAGCTTTCTTT CSARRQEAFF
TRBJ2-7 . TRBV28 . TGTGCCAGCAGCCCTATACCCACAGACAGCTACGAGCAGTACTTC CASSPIPTDSYEQYF